A selection of T cell receptor beta chains follows, all from one sample in a study of identical twins. TCRdb fed the 5' RACE reads into MiXCR, producing one record per CDR3 protein. The top ten clones hold 3% to 3.5% of a sample with about 250,000 distinct CDR3 sequences, about 9% of them seen once. These data were also reused for a study on yellow fever vaccine responses in identical twins.

The source material was CD8+ T cells sorted from blood. These receptors originate from a woman in her late teens or twenties in good health. Each CDR3 is given with its conserved first and last residue. Each record gives: clone size, V gene, D gene, J gene, CDR3 protein, CDR3 DNA. The D gene is left open where the match is weak. A clone size is listed for some rows: how often the clone was seen (once, few, many), or a class if it is expanded.

clone size: -
V gene: TRBV7-9
D gene: -
J gene: TRBJ2-2
CDR3 protein: CASRSRDSELAGELFF
CDR3 DNA: TGTGCCAGCAGGTCCCGGGACTCCGAGTTAGCCGGGGAGCTGTTTTTT

clone size: -
V gene: TRBV4-3
D gene: TRBD2
J gene: TRBJ2-3
CDR3 protein: CASSQDRGGSGPDTQYF
CDR3 DNA: TGCGCCAGCAGCCAAGATCGGGGCGGGAGCGGCCCAGATACGCAGTATTTT

clone size: -
V gene: TRBV20-1
D gene: -
J gene: TRBJ2-3
CDR3 protein: CSARDLFRGLRSDTQYF
CDR3 DNA: TGCAGTGCTAGAGATCTGTTCCGGGGGCTAAGGTCAGATACGCAGTATTTT

clone size: few
V gene: TRBV24-1
D gene: -
J gene: TRBJ1-5
CDR3 protein: CATSPRGSLSNQPQHF
CDR3 DNA: TGTGCCACCAGTCCCCGGGGCTCTTTAAGCAATCAGCCCCAGCATTTT

clone size: many
V gene: TRBV4-3
D gene: TRBD2
J gene: TRBJ2-2
CDR3 protein: CASSQEGRASGWAGELFF
CDR3 DNA: TGCGCCAGCAGCCAAGAGGGGCGAGCTAGCGGGTGGGCCGGGGAGCTGTTTTTT

clone size: few
V gene: TRBV10-3
D gene: -
J gene: TRBJ2-7
CDR3 protein: CAISDPLHEQYF
CDR3 DNA: TGTGCCATCAGTGACCCGCTCCACGAGCAGTACTTC

clone size: few
V gene: TRBV27
D gene: -
J gene: TRBJ1-5
CDR3 protein: CASSLSFGAAGPQHF
CDR3 DNA: TGTGCCAGCAGTTTATCGTTTGGGGCCGCAGGGCCCCAGCATTTT

clone size: -
V gene: TRBV9
D gene: -
J gene: TRBJ1-2
CDR3 protein: CASSVGEGKGYTF
CDR3 DNA: TGTGCCAGCAGCGTAGGTGAGGGAAAAGGCTACACCTTC

clone size: -
V gene: TRBV24-1
D gene: -
J gene: TRBJ2-1
CDR3 protein: CATSGSYNEQFF
CDR3 DNA: TGTGCCACTAGCGGATCCTACAATGAGCAGTTCTTC

clone size: many
V gene: TRBV12-3/TRBV12-4
D gene: -
J gene: TRBJ2-2
CDR3 protein: CASSSGTGELFF
CDR3 DNA: TGTGCCAGCAGCAGCGGCACCGGGGAGCTGTTTTTT

clone size: few
V gene: TRBV9
D gene: -
J gene: TRBJ2-1
CDR3 protein: CASSGAAGRHNEQFF
CDR3 DNA: TGTGCCAGCAGCGGGGCGGCAGGGAGGCACAATGAGCAGTTCTTC

clone size: -
V gene: TRBV2
D gene: -
J gene: TRBJ1-3
CDR3 protein: CASSDGGAPGNTIYF
CDR3 DNA: TGTGCCAGCAGTGATGGGGGGGCGCCAGGAAACACCATATATTTT

clone size: many
V gene: TRBV11-1
D gene: TRBD1
J gene: TRBJ2-7
CDR3 protein: CASSPGQGFYEQYF
CDR3 DNA: TGTGCCAGCAGTCCGGGACAGGGCTTCTACGAGCAGTACTTC

clone size: many
V gene: TRBV7-9
D gene: -
J gene: TRBJ1-2
CDR3 protein: CASSLSSPISGGYTF
CDR3 DNA: TGTGCCAGCAGCTTAAGTTCCCCTATTTCAGGAGGCTACACCTTC

clone size: few
V gene: TRBV7-9
D gene: -
J gene: TRBJ1-1
CDR3 protein: CASSPDRHNTEAFF
CDR3 DNA: TGTGCCAGCAGCCCCGACAGGCACAACACTGAAGCTTTCTTT

clone size: many
V gene: TRBV4-3
D gene: -
J gene: TRBJ2-1
CDR3 protein: CASSQDSPSGGMSFGEQFF
CDR3 DNA: TGCGCCAGCAGCCAAGATAGCCCCTCCGGCGGTATGTCGTTCGGTGAGCAGTTCTTC

clone size: many
V gene: TRBV29-1
D gene: -
J gene: TRBJ2-2
CDR3 protein: CSVKQGNTGELFF
CDR3 DNA: TGCAGCGTTAAACAGGGTAACACCGGGGAGCTGTTTTTT

clone size: many
V gene: TRBV20-1
D gene: -
J gene: TRBJ1-3
CDR3 protein: CSALRTVDSGNTIYF
CDR3 DNA: TGCAGTGCTTTAAGGACCGTAGATTCTGGAAACACCATATATTTT

clone size: few
V gene: TRBV4-3
D gene: TRBD1
J gene: TRBJ2-1
CDR3 protein: CASSTGQGAFEQFF
CDR3 DNA: TGCGCCAGCAGCACAGGACAGGGGGCTTTTGAGCAGTTCTTC

clone size: many
V gene: TRBV24-1
D gene: TRBD1
J gene: TRBJ2-2
CDR3 protein: CATSDPGTAANTGELFF
CDR3 DNA: TGTGCCACCAGTGATCCTGGGACAGCCGCGAACACCGGGGAGCTGTTTTTT

clone size: few
V gene: TRBV12-5
D gene: -
J gene: TRBJ2-1
CDR3 protein: CASGLVGIGKDYNEQFF
CDR3 DNA: TGTGCTAGTGGTTTGGTAGGGATAGGGAAAGACTACAATGAGCAGTTCTTC

clone size: many
V gene: TRBV6-5
D gene: -
J gene: TRBJ1-1
CDR3 protein: CASSYSQGMHTEAFF
CDR3 DNA: TGTGCCAGCAGTTACTCGCAGGGGATGCACACTGAAGCTTTCTTT

clone size: -
V gene: TRBV12-5
D gene: -
J gene: TRBJ2-7
CDR3 protein: CASGWGSEQYF
CDR3 DNA: TGTGCTAGTGGTTGGGGGAGCGAGCAGTACTTC

clone size: few
V gene: TRBV7-8
D gene: TRBD1
J gene: TRBJ2-7
CDR3 protein: CASSYGTGVLGSYEQYF
CDR3 DNA: TGTGCCAGCAGCTATGGGACAGGGGTATTGGGCTCCTACGAGCAGTACTTC

clone size: few
V gene: TRBV20-1
D gene: -
J gene: TRBJ2-3
CDR3 protein: CSARALLAPGGPDTQYF
CDR3 DNA: TGCAGTGCTAGGGCACTCCTAGCTCCCGGAGGTCCAGATACGCAGTATTTT

clone size: few
V gene: TRBV27
D gene: -
J gene: TRBJ2-1
CDR3 protein: CASSLNQNNEQFF
CDR3 DNA: TGTGCCAGCAGTTTGAATCAAAACAATGAGCAGTTCTTC

clone size: -
V gene: TRBV5-1
D gene: -
J gene: TRBJ2-3
CDR3 protein: CASSLRQASNTDTQYF
CDR3 DNA: TGCGCCAGCAGCTTGAGACAGGCCAGCAACACAGATACGCAGTATTTT

clone size: many
V gene: TRBV4-3
D gene: TRBD1
J gene: TRBJ2-3
CDR3 protein: CASSQDLGGTATDTQYF
CDR3 DNA: TGCGCCAGCAGCCAAGATTTAGGTGGGACAGCCACAGATACGCAGTATTTT

clone size: many
V gene: TRBV12-3/TRBV12-4
D gene: TRBD1
J gene: TRBJ2-5
CDR3 protein: CASSSGQHQETQYF
CDR3 DNA: TGTGCCAGCAGTTCGGGACAGCATCAAGAGACCCAGTACTTC

clone size: few
V gene: TRBV29-1
D gene: TRBD1
J gene: TRBJ1-2
CDR3 protein: CSVELRDRELYGYTF
CDR3 DNA: TGCAGCGTTGAACTCCGGGACAGGGAACTCTATGGCTACACCTTC

clone size: few
V gene: TRBV12-3/TRBV12-4
D gene: -
J gene: TRBJ2-2
CDR3 protein: CASSFAGSPGELFF
CDR3 DNA: TGTGCCAGCAGTTTCGCCGGGAGTCCCGGGGAGCTGTTTTTT

clone size: -
V gene: TRBV4-1
D gene: -
J gene: TRBJ1-2
CDR3 protein: CASSQDWETYGYTF
CDR3 DNA: TGCGCCAGCAGCCAAGATTGGGAAACCTATGGCTACACCTTC

clone size: few
V gene: TRBV27
D gene: -
J gene: TRBJ2-7
CDR3 protein: CASQSFGVGEQYF
CDR3 DNA: TGTGCCAGTCAGAGTTTCGGGGTAGGCGAGCAGTACTTC

clone size: few
V gene: TRBV7-9
D gene: -
J gene: TRBJ2-1
CDR3 protein: CASSFLLSYNEQFF
CDR3 DNA: TGTGCCAGCAGCTTTTTATTATCCTACAATGAGCAGTTCTTC

clone size: many
V gene: TRBV4-2
D gene: -
J gene: TRBJ2-1
CDR3 protein: CASRSHDPNEQFF
CDR3 DNA: TGTGCCAGCAGGTCACATGACCCCAATGAGCAGTTCTTC

clone size: many
V gene: TRBV2
D gene: -
J gene: TRBJ2-7
CDR3 protein: CASSETSGAYEQYF
CDR3 DNA: TGTGCCAGCAGCGAAACATCGGGGGCCTACGAGCAGTACTTC